These 16 T cell receptor beta chains originate from one sample sequenced in a study of control samples from healthy donors and cancer patients. Clones were read by immunoSEQ multiplex PCR, and TCRdb kept only the in-frame ones, dropping some. The repertoire holds roughly 80,000 clones, about 88% seen once, with 4.5% to 6% in the top ten. The material sequenced was blood. The receptors here all came from a woman in her forties or fifties in good health.

This clone was recorded once. This rearrangement joins TRBV5-6 to TRBJ2-1, with TRBD2 as a possible D gene (7 bases). The CDR3 spans 17 residues. CDR1 is SGHDT, CDR2 YYEEEE, per germline. The V end lost 5 bases, the J end lost 8 bases, and 26 bases lay between the germline ends. This CDR3 is CASRLLRSDGGPDEQFF. DNA of the CDR3: TGTGCCAGCAGACTCCTACGGTCCGACGGGGGGCCAGATGAGCAGTTCTTC.

This chain connects TRBV6-2 or TRBV6-3 to TRBJ1-1; D not resolved. Germline CDR1 reads MNHEY; CDR2 reads SVGEGT. Trimming shortened V by 5 bases and J by 3 bases, and 7 bases separated the two germline ends. The CDR3 is 12 residues long. The CDR3 loop reads CASSERYTEAFF. CDR3 sequence (DNA): TGTGCCAGCAGTGAGAGGTACACTGAAGCTTTCTTT.

This clone was observed once. The chain carries TRBV19 and TRBJ1-2, with D perhaps TRBD1 (5 bases). V lost 5 bases, J lost 0 bases, and 10 bases lay in between. Germline values: CDR1 LNHDA, CDR2 SQIVND (reference sequence). The CDR3 is 14 residues long. CDR3 nucleotides: TGTGCCAGTAGTGCAGGGAGAGCTAACTATGGCTACACCTTC. Translated: CASSAGRANYGYTF.

The chain is built from TRBV6-5 and TRBJ1-2; 7 positions match TRBD1. V lost 5 bases, J lost 8 bases, and 8 bases stayed unmatched. Germline-derived CDR1 and CDR2 are MNHEY and SVGAGI. The CDR3 extends over 13 amino acids. The CDR3 DNA is TGTGCCAGCAGTAGGACAGGAAGAGACGGCTACACCTTC. This gives the protein CASSRTGRDGYTF.

The V gene is TRBV6-5, the J gene TRBJ2-3, with D possibly being TRBD1 (5 bases). Looked up from germline, CDR1 is MNHEY and CDR2 is SVGAGI. Trimming left V 4 bases short and J 4 bases short, with 9 bases between. The CDR3 is 13 amino acids. In DNA, the CDR3 is TGTGCCAGCAGTTGGCAGGGCTCAGATACGCAGTATTTT. This translates into CASSWQGSDTQYF.

V usage is TRBV18 and J usage is TRBJ1-1, with no clear D. V lost 6 bases and J 1 base, leaving 9 bases between the germline ends. The CDR3 totals 13 residues. Germline-derived CDR1 and CDR2 are KGHSH and LQKENI. CDR3 in amino acids: CASSSAGNTEAFF. CDR3 nucleotides: TGTGCCAGCTCGTCGGCAGGGAACACTGAAGCTTTCTTT.

The chain couples TRBV12-3 or TRBV12-4 to TRBJ2-5; D gene unclear. The germline V and J ends were trimmed by 2 bases and 4 bases, with 2 bases remaining between them. The length of the CDR3 is 11 residues. The CDR3 spells CASSLRETQYF. CDR3 nucleotides: TGTGCCAGCAGTTTACGAGAGACCCAGTACTTC.

The CDR3 loop reads CASRLPGTGAINEAFF. In nucleotides, the CDR3 is TGTGCCAGCAGGCTTCCGGGGACAGGGGCCATTAACGAAGCTTTCTTT. V usage is TRBV5-4 and J usage is TRBJ1-1; 10 bases match TRBD1. The CDR3 is 16 amino acids. CDR1 is SGHNT and CDR2 is YYREEE in the germline V gene (reference sequence). After removal of 5 bases from V and 8 bases from J, the junction contained 15 bases not matched to a gene.

This chain connects TRBV19 to TRBJ1-4; no clear D gene. Germline CDR1 LNHDA, CDR2 SQIVND (reference sequence). V lost 7 bases and J 3 bases, leaving 15 bases between the germline ends. The CDR3 runs 15 residues. Written as DNA, the CDR3 is TGTGCCAGTAAAATCGGTCGAATCCCTAATGAAAAACTGTTTTTT. Its protein is CASKIGRIPNEKLFF.

As DNA, the CDR3 is TGTGCCAGCAGTGAAAGGGGACCACCTAGGAGCAATCAGCCCCAGCATTTT. Translating gives CASSERGPPRSNQPQHF. The J gene is TRBJ1-5, the V gene TRBV25-1; tentative D call: TRBD1 (5 bases). Trimming cost V 2 bases and J 1 base, with 15 bases left between them. The CDR3 runs to 17 residues. CDR1 is MGHDK and CDR2 is SYGVNS in the germline V gene.

This chain connects TRBV5-4 to TRBJ1-4; D unresolved. Germline V gives CDR1 SGHNT, CDR2 YYREEE (reference sequence). The CDR3 contains 14 residues. Trimming left V 5 bases short and J 0 bases short, with 8 bases between. The CDR3 bases are TGTGCCAGCAGTTTCGGGGCAACTAATGAAAAACTGTTTTTT. It encodes CASSFGATNEKLFF.

This clone came up once. The chain combines TRBV15 with TRBJ2-5; a possible D gene is TRBD1 (5 bases). V lost 1 base and J lost 5, with 14 bases in between. The germline CDR1 and CDR2 sequences are LNHNV and YYDKDF (reference sequence). The CDR3 contains 15 residues. The CDR3 sequence: CATSRVPRVGETQYF. DNA of the CDR3: TGTGCCACCAGCAGAGTCCCCAGGGTTGGGGAGACCCAGTACTTC.

This rearrangement joins TRBV29-1 to TRBJ2-1; 7 positions match TRBD2. After removal of 7 bases from V and 0 bases from J, the junction contained 3 bases not matched to a gene. The germline CDR1 and CDR2 sequences are SQVTM and ANQGSEA. CDR3 length: 13 amino acids. As DNA, the CDR3 is TGCAGCGCACGACTAGCCTCCTACAATGAGCAGTTCTTC. Translating gives CSARLASYNEQFF.

The rearrangement links TRBV5-1 to TRBJ2-7; TRBD1 matches at 8 bases. The length of the CDR3 is 20 residues. Germline V gene sequence: CDR1 SGHRS, CDR2 YFSETQ. Trimming at V came to 0 bases and at J to 0 bases, leaving 17 bases not matched to a gene. CDR3 sequence (DNA): TGCGCCAGCAGCTTGGAGTCTTTCACAGGGGGGAGAATTCGCTCCTACGAGCAGTACTTC. Translating it yields CASSLESFTGGRIRSYEQYF.

The rearrangement joins TRBV5-4 to TRBJ2-2; 8 nucleotides line up with TRBD2. V lost 3 bases to trimming and J lost 5 bases; unmatched junction nucleotides: 6. The CDR3 length is 15 residues. CDR1 is SGHNT and CDR2 is YYREEE in the germline V gene (reference sequence). CDR3 sequence reads: CASSSGTSWTGELFF. The DNA of the CDR3 is TGTGCCAGCAGCTCCGGGACTAGTTGGACCGGGGAGCTGTTTTTT.

This clone was seen a few times. The chain joins TRBV5-1 to TRBJ2-1; no definite D call. The CDR3 runs to 13 residues. Trimming removed 0 bases from V and 5 bases from J, with 6 bases in between. Germline V gene data show CDR1 as SGHRS and CDR2 as YFSETQ. The CDR3 sequence is CASSLDFHNEQFF. The CDR3 DNA reads as TGCGCCAGCAGCTTGGACTTTCACAATGAGCAGTTCTTC.